The 5 T cell receptor beta chains below were found in one sample sequenced in a study of T cell responses to AZD1222 COVID-19 vaccine. Clones were sequenced by immunoSEQ multiplex PCR, and TCRdb holds only the in-frame ones, with some missing. The table includes fewer than 120,000 clones, 80% to 95% detected once. The sequenced sample was peripheral blood, obtained on day 0 of AZD1222 vaccination. Every receptor here comes from an adult in good health.

The V and J genes are TRBV5-1 and TRBJ2-1; TRBD2 matches at 14 bases. This CDR3 is 15 amino acids long. Per germline, CDR1 SGHRS and CDR2 YFSETQ. V shed 4 bases and J 7 bases; nucleotides not matched to a gene: 4. CDR3 protein: CASSTGLAGGNEQFF. DNA of the CDR3: TGCGCCAGCAGCACCGGACTAGCGGGGGGTAATGAGCAGTTCTTC.

The rearrangement joins TRBV5-1 to TRBJ2-7; the D gene is possibly TRBD2 (5 bases). The CDR3 length is 15 residues. Trimming took off 2 bases at V and 0 bases at J, with 12 bases between the two ends. CDR1 is SGHRS and CDR2 is YFSETQ in the germline V gene. The CDR3 region has the DNA TGCGCCAGCAGCTTCTCCCGAGGGTCCTCCTACGAGCAGTACTTC. It is translated as CASSFSRGSSYEQYF.

The V call is TRBV5-1, the J call TRBJ2-1; the D is unclear. Deletions cut 1 base from V and 5 bases from J, with 10 bases between. The germline gives CDR1 SGHRS, CDR2 YFSETQ. The CDR3 consists of 14 residues. This CDR3 is CASSLSPTNNEQFF. Here the CDR3 DNA reads TGCGCCAGCAGCTTGAGCCCTACTAACAATGAGCAGTTCTTC.

This sequence joins TRBV5-5 and TRBJ2-7; no firm D call. Germline loops: CDR1 SGHKS, CDR2 YYEKEE (reference sequence). The ends were cut back, 3 bases at V and 2 bases at J, with 3 bases in the middle. The CDR3 consists of 11 residues. Here the CDR3 DNA reads TGTGCCAGCAGCTCGGCCTACGAGCAGTACTTC. It codes for CASSSAYEQYF.

J is TRBJ1-2 and V is TRBV5-4; D is unclear. V gave up 4 bases and J gave up 1 base, with 8 bases separating them. The CDR3 is made up of 13 amino acids. Germline CDR1 SGHNT, CDR2 YYREEE (reference sequence). CDR3 nucleotides: TGTGCCAGCAGCGTGGACGGTAACTATGGCTACACCTTC. Amino acids: CASSVDGNYGYTF.